This passage covers 22 T cell receptor beta chains from one sample sequenced in a study of blood T cell repertoires in COVID-19. The repertoire was sequenced with immunoSEQ multiplex PCR; TCRdb's copy has only in-frame clones and lacks some. This sample yields tens of thousands of clones, of which around 80% are seen a single time; around 14% belongs to the top ten. Material: peripheral blood. These receptors originate from a man aged 55-75 years with COVID-19, enrolled during active disease.

The rearrangement links TRBV11-2 to TRBJ2-5, with no clear D. Germline values: CDR1 SGHAT, CDR2 FQNNGV. CDR3 length: 13 residues. V was trimmed by 3 bases and J by 1 base, leaving 6 bases between them. In DNA form, the CDR3 reads TGTGCCAGCAGCTTCGGAGTCCAAGAGACCCAGTACTTC. Protein: CASSFGVQETQYF.

This chain uses TRBV11-1 with TRBJ2-5; D not resolved. This CDR3 region has 13 residues. Germline CDR1 and CDR2: SGHAT and FQDESV (reference sequence). The V and J ends lost 4 bases and 9 bases respectively, with 15 bases between them. This CDR3 reads CASSSKRQMAQYF. CDR3 DNA: TGTGCCAGCAGCTCCAAGAGGCAGATGGCCCAGTACTTC.

The J gene is TRBJ2-3, the V gene TRBV9; no firm D call. CDR3 length equals 15 residues. Germline V CDR1 and CDR2: SGDLS, YYNGEE. V lost 4 bases, J lost 2 bases, and 14 bases lay in between. CDR3 DNA: TGTGCCAGCAGCATCCGCGGAGACTTCACAGATACGCAGTATTTT. It codes for CASSIRGDFTDTQYF.

CDR3 protein: CASSSMGGSVETQYF. CDR3 bases: TGCGCCAGCAGCTCGATGGGGGGTTCTGTGGAGACCCAGTACTTC. The rearrangement uses TRBV4-1 and TRBJ2-5, with D possibly being TRBD2 (6 bases). Germline values: CDR1 MGHRA, CDR2 YSYEKL. The ends were cut back, 5 bases at V and 5 bases at J, with 18 bases in the middle. This CDR3 is built from 15 residues.

This clone appeared a few times. The junction departs from germline at one end; a sequencing error may be responsible. CDR3 DNA sequence: TGTGCCAGCAGCGAAGCGGGCCCCTACGAGCAGTACTTC. Translated: CASSEAGPYEQYF. The chain couples TRBV6-1 to TRBJ2-7, with D possibly TRBD2 on 6 matching bases. Germline lookup yields CDR1 MNHNS and CDR2 SASEGT. CDR3 length: 13 amino acids.

This clone was seen more than once but under ten times. The chain couples TRBV5-1 to TRBJ1-1; 12 positions match TRBD1. The CDR3 contains 15 residues. The junction had 6 bases not matched to a gene; V was cut back by 4 bases and J by 5 bases. Germline loops: CDR1 SGHRS, CDR2 YFSETQ. CDR3 residues: CASSTGQGARTEAFF. Here the CDR3 DNA reads TGCGCCAGCAGCACGGGACAGGGGGCAAGGACTGAAGCTTTCTTT.

This clone was seen only once. The CDR3 sequence: CASSFSSETQYF. The CDR3 DNA follows: TGTGCCAGCAGCTTTTCTAGTGAGACCCAGTACTTC. The genes are TRBV5-5 and TRBJ2-5; D not certain. V was shortened by 2 bases and J by 5 bases, with 7 bases between the two germline ends. The germline CDR1 and CDR2 sequences are SGHKS and YYEKEE (reference sequence). The CDR3 runs to 12 residues.

The chain is built from TRBV3-1 (or the pseudogene TRBV3-2) and TRBJ2-5, with 14 positions matching TRBD2. J gave up 4 bases and V 3 bases, and 4 bases lay outside the gene matches. The germline gives CDR1 LGHDT, CDR2 YNNKEL (reference sequence). The CDR3 covers 16 residues. The CDR3 sequence: CASSQTSGGAIETQYF. As DNA, the CDR3 is TGTGCCAGCAGCCAGACTAGCGGGGGGGCTATAGAGACCCAGTACTTC.

The chain recombines TRBV4-2 with TRBJ2-7; a possible D gene is TRBD2 (6 bases). Germline-derived CDR1 and CDR2 are LGHNA and YNFKEQ. V lost 0 bases and J 3 bases, leaving 15 bases between the germline ends. The CDR3 has 16 amino acids. The CDR3 nucleotides are TGTGCCAGCAGCCAAGAAACATCTAGGCGGGGCTACGAGCAGTACTTC. This translates into CASSQETSRRGYEQYF.

The count of this clone is one. Germline is not matched at one junction end, which may reflect a read error. The chain couples TRBV11-2 to TRBJ2-3, with TRBD2 as a possible D gene (5 bases). This CDR3 is built from 17 residues. In germline, CDR1 is SGHAT, CDR2 FQNNGV. The CDR3 bases are TGTGCCAGCAGCTTCCCTGACCGGGAAAAGAGCACAGATATGCAGTATTTT. Its translation is CASSFPDREKSTDMQYF.

The chain's CDR3 is CASSSGQAGSFDTIYF. The CDR3 DNA reads TGCGCCAGCAGCTCGGGACAGGCCGGTTCCTTCGACACCATATATTTT. The rearrangement joins TRBV5-1 to TRBJ1-3; 8 bases are a match to TRBD1. The CDR3 runs to 16 residues. V gave up 3 bases and J gave up 8 bases; unmatched junction bases: 13. CDR1 is SGHRS, CDR2 YFSETQ, per germline.

This chain links TRBV19 with TRBJ2-6; the D gene is possibly TRBD1 (5 bases). This CDR3 comprises 16 residues. CDR1 is LNHDA and CDR2 is SQIVND in the germline V gene (reference sequence). The V end lost 7 bases, the J end lost 2 bases, and 15 bases lay between the germline ends. The CDR3 nucleotides are TGTGCCAGTACTCTCCTGACAGAACCTGGGGCCAACGTCCTGACTTTC. This sequence encodes CASTLLTEPGANVLTF.

Within the sample, this clone is medium-sized (0.01 to 0.1%). J is TRBJ2-1 and V is TRBV3-1 (or the pseudogene TRBV3-2); D gene unclear. CDR1 is LGHDT, CDR2 YNNKEL, per germline (reference sequence). CDR3 length: 13 residues. V was trimmed by 4 bases and J by 3 bases, leaving 7 bases between them. The CDR3 DNA reads TGTGCCAGCAGCCGACTCCTCTACAATGAGCAGTTCTTC. It translates to CASSRLLYNEQFF.

The chain joins TRBV24-1 to TRBJ2-1; no reliable D call. CDR1 and CDR2 from the germline V gene are KGHDR and SFDVKD. The CDR3 contains 14 residues. V lost 2 bases, J lost 8 bases, and 12 bases lay in between. The CDR3 sequence is CATSDSATLDEQFF. CDR3 bases: TGTGCCACCAGTGATTCGGCGACTCTGGATGAGCAGTTCTTC.

The rearrangement uses TRBV28 and TRBJ1-1; TRBD1 agrees at 9 bases. The J segment lost 3 bases and the V segment lost 5 bases, leaving 7 bases of the junction unmatched. The CDR3 consists of 15 residues. The germline V gene encodes CDR1 MDHEN and CDR2 SYDVKM. CDR3 sequence reads: CASSPLTGGDTEAFF. The CDR3 DNA is TGTGCCAGCAGTCCCCTGACAGGGGGAGACACTGAAGCTTTCTTT.

This rearrangement joins TRBV24-1 to TRBJ2-7, with 9 nucleotides matching TRBD2. The CDR3 has 15 residues. Germline lookup yields CDR1 KGHDR and CDR2 SFDVKD. V shed 9 bases, J shed 5 bases, and the junction held 13 bases outside the gene matches. The CDR3 nucleotides read TGTGCCACCCCGTCACTTAGCGGGAGAAAGGACGAGCAGTACTTC. The encoded protein is CATPSLSGRKDEQYF.

The chain combines TRBV5-4 with TRBJ2-3, with 7 bases aligning to TRBD1. Germline assignment: CDR1 SGHNT and CDR2 YYREEE (reference sequence). After removal of 2 bases from V and 5 bases from J, the junction contained 2 bases not matched to a gene. CDR3 length: 13 amino acids. The CDR3 here is CASSLTGVDTQYF. In DNA, the CDR3 is TGTGCCAGCAGCTTAACAGGGGTAGATACGCAGTATTTT.

The rearrangement links TRBV12-3 or TRBV12-4 to TRBJ2-1; 8 positions agree with TRBD1. Trimming cost V 6 bases and J 9 bases; bases outside gene matches: 4. The CDR3 has 12 residues. The CDR3 loop is CASSRTGIEQFF. CDR3 nucleotides: TGTGCCAGCAGCAGGACAGGGATTGAGCAGTTCTTC.

This chain joins TRBV7-3 and TRBJ2-1; 8 nucleotides agree with TRBD2. Losses at the gene ends were 5 bases for V and 5 bases for J; bases not matched to a gene: 11. From germline, CDR1 is SGHTA and CDR2 FQGTGA. The CDR3 has 16 residues. DNA of the CDR3: TGTGCCAGCAGCCCTATGAGCGGGAGAGGGAACAATGAGCAGTTCTTC. Translating it yields CASSPMSGRGNNEQFF.

The gene calls are TRBV14 and TRBJ1-2; TRBD1 aligns across 7 bases. Germline CDR1 SGHDN, CDR2 FVKESK. The CDR3 is made up of 13 amino acids. V lost 4 bases and J lost 6; bases outside the gene matches: 5. DNA for the CDR3: TGTGCCAGCAGCCCCCGACAGGGTGATGGCTACACCTTC. Its protein product is CASSPRQGDGYTF.

The chain is built from TRBV27 and TRBJ1-2, with D tentatively TRBD1 (6 bases). The length of the CDR3 is 15 residues. V lost 5 bases and J lost 3, with 16 bases in between. The germline gives CDR1 MNHEY, CDR2 SMNVEV (reference sequence). CDR3: CASSPHRDRDYGYTF. The DNA for the CDR3 is TGTGCCAGCAGTCCACACAGGGATAGGGACTATGGCTACACCTTC.

The genes are TRBV12-3 or TRBV12-4 and TRBJ2-5, with TRBD1 matching 9 bases. There are 13 residues in the CDR3. Losses at the gene ends were 5 bases for V and 3 bases for J; bases not matched to a gene: 1. CDR3 residues: CASSGTGKETQYF. In DNA, the CDR3 is TGTGCCAGCAGTGGGACAGGGAAAGAGACCCAGTACTTC.